This passage covers 13 T cell receptor beta chains from one sample sequenced in a study of Ad26.COV2.S vaccination and SARS-CoV-2 variants. Using immunoSEQ multiplex PCR, the repertoire was profiled, and TCRdb retains in-frame clones only, with some absent. The sample yields 250,000 or so clones, around nine tenths seen once. Treatment noted: some 20 received Ad26.COV2.S at low or high dose, single or two shots; several received placebo; per-sample allocation not given. Specimens were obtained on day 63 following the first vaccine or placebo injection. The sample here was peripheral blood, taken in a trial of Ad26.COV2.S vaccine versus placebo. These receptors were obtained from a person between 18 and 60 years old who received the Ad26.COV2.S COVID-19 vaccine or a placebo.

This chain links TRBV15 with TRBJ1-1; no reliable D call. Per germline, CDR1 LNHNV and CDR2 YYDKDF (reference sequence). The CDR3 sequence is 14 residues long. V lost 3 bases and J lost 6, with 14 bases in between. The CDR3 loop is CATSRPDGYSEAFF. The CDR3 DNA is TGTGCCACCAGCAGGCCGGACGGGTACTCTGAAGCTTTCTTT.

The chain joins TRBV27 to TRBJ2-5; possibly TRBD1 for D (5 bases). The CDR3 is made up of 13 amino acids. Germline CDR1 MNHEY, CDR2 SMNVEV (reference sequence). Trimming stripped 2 bases from V and 5 bases from J, with 9 bases between. This chain's CDR3 is CASSLRGLETQYF. The CDR3 bases are TGTGCCAGCAGTTTAAGGGGTTTGGAGACCCAGTACTTC.

The V gene is TRBV7-6, the J gene TRBJ2-1; D is ambiguous. V was shortened by 5 bases and J by 5 bases, with 4 bases between the two germline ends. CDR3 length equals 11 residues. CDR1 and CDR2 from the germline V gene are SGHVS and FNYEAQ. CDR3 DNA sequence: TGTGCCAGCAGCGTCGACAATGAGCAGTTCTTC. It codes for CASSVDNEQFF.

The chain uses TRBV6-2 or TRBV6-3 and TRBJ1-2; no reliable D call. CDR1 is MNHEY, CDR2 SVGEGT, per germline. The germline V and J ends were trimmed by 2 bases and 8 bases, with 9 bases remaining between them. The CDR3 spans 12 residues. CDR3 region: CASSYLPRGYTF. CDR3 DNA sequence: TGTGCCAGCAGTTACCTTCCTCGCGGCTACACCTTC.

This clone was seen a single time. The chain links TRBV12-3 or TRBV12-4 to TRBJ2-3, with D uncertain. V lost 3 bases, J lost 8 bases, and 12 bases lay in between. This CDR3 contains 13 residues. For the CDR3, the DNA is TGTGCCAGCAGTTTGTTCTCCCAAGGTACGCAGTATTTT. Residues: CASSLFSQGTQYF.

CDR3 nucleotides: TGTGCCTGGAGAGTAGCGGACAGCTCCTACAATGAGCAGTTCTTC. Its protein is CAWRVADSSYNEQFF. The chain couples TRBV30 to TRBJ2-1, with D perhaps matching TRBD1 or TRBD2 (6 bases each). Trimming stripped 3 bases from V and 0 bases from J, with 12 bases between. The CDR3 extends over 15 amino acids. Per germline, CDR1 GTSNPN and CDR2 SVGIG (reference sequence).

This chain links TRBV2 with TRBJ2-2; D perhaps matches TRBD1 (5 bases). The CDR3 length is 13 residues. CDR1 is SNHLY, CDR2 FYNNEI, per germline. V shed 5 bases and J shed 6 bases, with 10 bases lying between them. The CDR3 loop is CASSTTGAGELFF. CDR3 sequence (DNA): TGTGCCAGCAGTACCACAGGTGCCGGGGAGCTGTTTTTT.

This chain connects TRBV9 to TRBJ2-7; D may correspond to TRBD1 or TRBD2 (5 bases each). CDR3 length equals 12 residues. The V end lost 3 bases, the J end lost 3 bases, and 7 bases lay between the germline ends. Germline V gives CDR1 SGDLS, CDR2 YYNGEE. The DNA for the CDR3 is TGTGCCAGCAGCGGTGGGGGCTACGAGCAGTACGTC. It encodes CASSGGGYEQYV.

This clone was observed once. This chain uses TRBV18 with TRBJ1-5; D is unresolved. The V gene's germline CDR1 is KGHSH and CDR2 LQKENI. The CDR3 length is 13 residues. Trimming cost V 5 bases and J 0 bases, with 5 bases left between them. The DNA of the CDR3 is TGTGCCAGCTCAGGAGATAGCAATCAGCCCCAGCATTTT. It codes for CASSGDSNQPQHF.

The V call is TRBV6-5, the J call TRBJ1-5, with a weak D call TRBD1 (6 bases). V was clipped by 5 bases and J by 2 bases, with 10 bases between them. Germline V gives CDR1 MNHEY, CDR2 SVGAGI. The CDR3 loop spans 14 amino acids. CDR3 amino acids: CASSPNRGNQPQHF. The CDR3 coding sequence is TGTGCCAGCAGTCCTAACAGGGGCAATCAGCCCCAGCATTTT.

This chain links TRBV6-2 or TRBV6-3 with TRBJ2-2; 13 bases line up with TRBD2. CDR3 length equals 16 residues. Per the germline V gene, CDR1 is MNHEY and CDR2 is SVGEGT. The V segment lost 6 bases and the J segment 8 bases; nucleotides outside the gene matches: 9. The CDR3 loop reads CASSLLLAGGPGELFF. The CDR3 DNA reads as TGTGCCAGCAGCCTTCTACTAGCGGGAGGGCCTGGGGAGCTGTTTTTT.

This clone was seen a few times. The chain recombines TRBV2 with TRBJ1-6, with 8 positions matching TRBD1. Germline assignment: CDR1 SNHLY and CDR2 FYNNEI. The CDR3 totals 15 residues. V lost 1 base to trimming and J lost 9 bases; unmatched junction nucleotides: 5. The CDR3: CASSEGRGQGSPLHF. The CDR3 region has the DNA TGTGCCAGCAGTGAAGGCAGGGGGCAAGGTTCACCCCTCCACTTT.

This clone occurred a few times. The V call is TRBV7-9, the J call TRBJ2-5; D is uncertain. The V end was cut by 3 bases, the J end by 5 bases, with 10 bases between. This CDR3 contains 13 residues. The germline V gene encodes CDR1 SEHNR and CDR2 FQNEAQ (reference sequence). The DNA of the CDR3 is TGTGCCAGCAGCTTTCTAGGATCCGAGACCCAGTACTTC. This codes for CASSFLGSETQYF.